These 10 T cell receptor beta chains were sequenced from one sample in a study of T cells in Graves' hyperthyroidism and ophthalmopathy. Using RNA transcripts as the source, TCR beta CDR3 regions were amplified. A first-round RT-PCR of the TCR CDR3 used the HTBI primer set. In TCRdb, the multiplex PCR reads were re-called with MiXCR into one record per CDR3 protein. The sample gives about 360,000 distinct CDR3 sequences, about 12% of which show up once; 9.2% is in the top ten. Sample: blood. The receptors originated from a woman aged 18-30 years with Graves' hyperthyroidism.

This clonotype was counted at least ten times. The rearrangement links TRBV7-2 to TRBJ2-1; D perhaps matches TRBD2 (5 bases). The V gene lost 3 bases and the J gene lost 5 bases, with 8 bases spanning the gap. The length of the CDR3 is 13 residues. CDR1 and CDR2 from the germline V gene are SGHTA and FQGNSA. CDR3 DNA: TGTGCCAGCAGCTTGGGAGAGGACAATGAGCAGTTCTTC. This codes for CASSLGEDNEQFF.

This clonotype was found many times. The chain couples TRBV11-3 to TRBJ2-1; 10 bases align to TRBD1. Germline V lookup: CDR1 SGHNT, CDR2 YENEEA. The CDR3 consists of 18 residues. V gave up 0 bases and J gave up 5 bases; unmatched junction bases: 10. CDR3 DNA: TGTGCCAGCAGCTTAGATCCGCCCGGACAGGGGGGGAACAATGAGCAGTTCTTC. Its translation is CASSLDPPGQGGNNEQFF.

Many counts were recorded for this clonotype. This sequence joins TRBV7-2 and TRBJ2-4, with 10 bases identical to TRBD2. The CDR3 is 19 residues long. The V gene end was trimmed by 1 base and the J gene end by 2 bases; junction bases not matched to a gene: 11. Germline CDR1 reads SGHTA; CDR2 reads FQGNSA. The CDR3 here is CASSLGPSGRRFTKNIQYF. Here the CDR3 DNA reads TGTGCCAGCAGCTTAGGGCCTAGCGGGAGAAGATTTACCAAAAACATTCAGTACTTC.

This clonotype was seen repeatedly, ten times or more. This chain links TRBV7-6 with TRBJ1-2, with TRBD1 matching over 8 bases. The CDR3 is 14 amino acids. Trimming cost V 5 bases and J 4 bases; bases outside gene matches: 6. CDR1 and CDR2 (germline): SGHVS, FNYEAQ. The CDR3 loop is CASSPDRGGYGYTF. Written as DNA, the CDR3 is TGTGCCAGCAGCCCTGACAGGGGCGGCTATGGCTACACCTTC. Supplemented by reference TRBV7-6 and TRBJ1-2, the full variable domain reads GAGVSQSPRYKVTKRGQDVALRCDPISGHVSLYWYRQALGQGPEFLTYFNYEAQQDKSGLPNDRFSAERPEGSISTLTIQRTEQRDSAMYRCASSPDRGGYGYTFGSGTRLTVV.

The V call is TRBV30, the J call TRBJ2-7, with 7 nucleotides matching TRBD1. V lost 3 bases and J lost 6; bases outside the gene matches: 2. CDR3 size: 11 residues. Germline V lookup: CDR1 GTSNPN, CDR2 SVGIG (reference sequence). DNA of the CDR3: TGTGCCTGGAGAAACAGGGGCGAGCAGTACTTC. Amino acid sequence: CAWRNRGEQYF.

This clonotype was seen at least ten times. The CDR3 region has the DNA TGCAGCGTATTTATCACCGGGTCTAATACTGAAGCTTTCTTT. Translating it yields CSVFITGSNTEAFF. The V and J genes are TRBV29-1 and TRBJ1-1; D is undetermined. Germline V gene data show CDR1 as SQVTM and CDR2 as ANQGSEA. The CDR3 contains 14 residues. Trimming cost V 6 bases and J 5 bases, with 19 bases left between them.

The gene calls are TRBV12-3 or TRBV12-4 and TRBJ1-1, with a tentative D call TRBD1 (5 bases). There are 12 residues in the CDR3. The ends were cut back, 1 base at V and 7 bases at J, with 7 bases in the middle. The CDR3 spells CASSLGGNEAFF. The DNA of the CDR3 is TGTGCCAGCAGTTTAGGGGGGAATGAAGCTTTCTTT.

This clonotype occurred many times. The chain links TRBV6-1 to TRBJ2-7, with unresolved D. CDR3 length: 13 residues. Trimming took off 7 bases at V and 4 bases at J, with 14 bases between the two ends. Germline values: CDR1 MNHNS, CDR2 SASEGT. The CDR3 DNA reads as TGTGCCAGCACCGCAGGCCCCCCTTACGAGCAGTACTTC. This translates into CASTAGPPYEQYF.

This clonotype showed up many times. This sequence joins TRBV2 and TRBJ2-5; perhaps TRBD2 as D (6 bases). V lost 2 bases and J lost 5, with 15 bases in between. CDR1 is SNHLY and CDR2 is FYNNEI in the germline V gene. The CDR3 spans 15 residues. The CDR3 region is CASSEPLAGGETQYF. The CDR3 bases are TGTGCCAGCAGTGAACCACTAGCAGGAGGGGAGACCCAGTACTTC.

The table lists this clonotype with many counts. The chain carries TRBV2 and TRBJ2-3; 10 bases are a match to TRBD2. Germline CDR1 and CDR2: SNHLY and FYNNEI. The CDR3 runs 17 residues. J was trimmed by 7 bases and V by 4 bases; bases with no gene match: 14. The CDR3 coding sequence is TGTGCCAGCAGTGTTTTTTTCGTAGCGGGAGGCCTAAATACGCAGTATTTT. Residues: CASSVFFVAGGLNTQYF.